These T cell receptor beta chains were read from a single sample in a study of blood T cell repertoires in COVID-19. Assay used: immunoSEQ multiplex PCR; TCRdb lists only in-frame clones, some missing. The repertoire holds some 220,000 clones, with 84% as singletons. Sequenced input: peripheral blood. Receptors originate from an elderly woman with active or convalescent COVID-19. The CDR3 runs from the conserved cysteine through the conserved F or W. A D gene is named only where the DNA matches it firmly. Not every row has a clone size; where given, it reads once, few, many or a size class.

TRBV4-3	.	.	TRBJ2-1	TGCGCCAGCAGCCGGAGGGTTTTCAATGAGCAGTTCTTC	CASSRRVFNEQFF
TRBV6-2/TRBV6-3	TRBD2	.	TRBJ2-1	TGTGCCAGCAGCCAGGGACTAGCGGGAGGGCCAGGAAATGAGCAGTTCTTC	CASSQGLAGGPGNEQFF
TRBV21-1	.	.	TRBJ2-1	TGTGCCAGCGAGGACAGGGACGATGAGCAGTTCTTC	CASEDRDDEQFF
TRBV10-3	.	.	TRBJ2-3	TGTGCCATCAGTGAGTCTAATGACTTGAGCACAGATACGCAGTATTTT	CAISESNDLSTDTQYF
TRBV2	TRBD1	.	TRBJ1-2	TGTGCCAGCAGTGAAGAGGGACAGGCTAACTATGGCTACACCTTC	CASSEEGQANYGYTF
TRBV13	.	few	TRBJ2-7	TGTGCCAGCAGCGACAGGAGGACGTGGACCTACGAGCAGTACTTC	CASSDRRTWTYEQYF
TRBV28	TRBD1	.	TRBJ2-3	TGTGCCAGCAGTGGGCAGGGGGGCACAGATACGCAGTATTTT	CASSGQGGTDTQYF
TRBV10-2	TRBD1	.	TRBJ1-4	TGCGCCAGCAGTGAGTCGACTCCGTACAGGGGGCCGACATGGGAAAAACTGTTTTTT	CASSESTPYRGPTWEKLFF
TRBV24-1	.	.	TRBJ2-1	TGTGCCACCAGTGATTTGTATAGCAATGAGCAGTTCTTC	CATSDLYSNEQFF
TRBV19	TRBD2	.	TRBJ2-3	TGTGCCAGTAGTCGTATAGCGGGCACGGTGGCAGATACGCAGTATTTT	CASSRIAGTVADTQYF
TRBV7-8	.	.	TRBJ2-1	TGTGCCAGCAGCTTAGCGCATGTTTTGGGGGCAATTGTTCCTAGCTCCTACAATGAGCAGTTCTTC	CASSLAHVLGAIVPSSYNEQFF
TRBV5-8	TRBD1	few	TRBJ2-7	TGTGCCAGCAGCTCAATCCTAGGGACAGGGGCCTTCTACGAGCAGTACTTC	CASSSILGTGAFYEQYF
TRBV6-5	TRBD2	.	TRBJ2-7	TGTGCCAGCAGCGGCGGGACTAGCGGGAGTAACGAGCAGTACTTC	CASSGGTSGSNEQYF
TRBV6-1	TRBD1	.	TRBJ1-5	TGTGCCAGCAGTGAAGCCCCGACAGGGACCCATCAGCCCCAGCATTTT	CASSEAPTGTHQPQHF
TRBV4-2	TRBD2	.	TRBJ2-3	TGTGCCAGCAGCCAACTCCTAGCGGGGACCACAGATACGCAGTATTTT	CASSQLLAGTTDTQYF
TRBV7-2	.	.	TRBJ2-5	TGTGCCAGCAGCCAGGGGGGCAGGGTACAAGAGACCCAGTACTTC	CASSQGGRVQETQYF
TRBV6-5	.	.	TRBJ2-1	TGTGCCAGCAGTTACGGGGGGGCCTCCTACAATGAGCAGTTCTTC	CASSYGGASYNEQFF
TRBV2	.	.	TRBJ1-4	TGTGCCAGCAACATAGGGGGGGCCGCAACTAATGAAAAACTGTTTTTT	CASNIGGAATNEKLFF
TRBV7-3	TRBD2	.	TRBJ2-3	TGTGCCAGCAGCCCAGGACTAGAAACAGATACGCAGTATTTT	CASSPGLETDTQYF
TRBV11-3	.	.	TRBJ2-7	TGTGCCAGCAGCCCACGCCCGAGGGGGGGCCCCTACGAGCAGTACTTC	CASSPRPRGGPYEQYF
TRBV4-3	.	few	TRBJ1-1	TGCGCCAGCAGCCAATCCATCGCGAGAAACACTGAAGCTTTCTTT	CASSQSIARNTEAFF
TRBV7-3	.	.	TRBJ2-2	TGTGCCAGGATGCTCCGCGGGCACACCGGGGAGCTGTTTTTT	CARMLRGHTGELFF
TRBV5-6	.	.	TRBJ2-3	TGTGCCAGCAGCTTATGGAGTCTACAGGGTTATGCAGATACGCAGTATTTT	CASSLWSLQGYADTQYF
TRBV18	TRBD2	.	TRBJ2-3	TGTGCCAGCCCGCGGACTAGCGGGGTACCAGATACGCAGTATTTT	CASPRTSGVPDTQYF
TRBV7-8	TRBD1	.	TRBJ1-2	TGTGCCAGCAGCCTTAGACAGGGACCAGCTAACTATGGCTACACCTTC	CASSLRQGPANYGYTF
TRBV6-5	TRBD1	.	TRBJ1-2	TGTGCCAGCAGTTACTCGACAGGGGAGGTTGGCTACACCTTC	CASSYSTGEVGYTF
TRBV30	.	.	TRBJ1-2	TGTGCCTGGAGTCCGGACAGAGTACACTATGGCTACACCTTC	CAWSPDRVHYGYTF
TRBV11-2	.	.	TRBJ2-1	TGTGCCAGCAGCTTAAGCCCTAGAGATGAGCAGTTCTTC	CASSLSPRDEQFF
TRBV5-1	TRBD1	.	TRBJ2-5	TGCGCCAGCAGCCCTCCCGACAGGGCCCAAGAGACCCAGTACTTC	CASSPPDRAQETQYF
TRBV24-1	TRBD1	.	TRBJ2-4	TGTGCCACCAGTGCTGGGGGACAGAAGTACTTC	CATSAGGQKYF
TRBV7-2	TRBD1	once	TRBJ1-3	TGTGCCAGCAGCCCCCTAAACAGGGGCTCGAACACCATATATTTT	CASSPLNRGSNTIYF
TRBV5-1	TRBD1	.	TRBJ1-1	TGCGCCAGCAGTAGTCAGGGGGCGAACACTGAAGCTTTCTTT	CASSSQGANTEAFF
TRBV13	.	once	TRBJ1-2	TGTGCCAGCAGCTTAACAAGTGACTATGGCTACACCTTC	CASSLTSDYGYTF